The sequence of this T cell receptor beta chain was determined in a study of CD8 T cells in ankylosing spondylitis. One entry per CDR3 protein results from TCRdb running MiXCR on the 5' RACE reads. The sample shows roughly 170,000 distinct CDR3 sequences, approximately 9.9% of them seen only once. Germline CDR1 reads SGHAT; CDR2 reads FQDESV (reference sequence). CDR3 size: 19 residues. The V end was cut by 1 base, the J end by 1 base, with 20 bases between. The TCR sequence derives from a female donor with ankylosing spondylitis or in good health (not recorded which). The sample was blood, either unsorted or a sorted T cell fraction (not recorded which). V is TRBV11-1 and J is TRBJ2-1; TRBD1 might be the D (5 bases). The CDR3: CASSLGATKGRVSYNEQFF. In DNA form, the CDR3 reads TGTGCCAGCAGCTTAGGGGCTACTAAGGGCAGGGTGTCCTACAATGAGCAGTTCTTC.